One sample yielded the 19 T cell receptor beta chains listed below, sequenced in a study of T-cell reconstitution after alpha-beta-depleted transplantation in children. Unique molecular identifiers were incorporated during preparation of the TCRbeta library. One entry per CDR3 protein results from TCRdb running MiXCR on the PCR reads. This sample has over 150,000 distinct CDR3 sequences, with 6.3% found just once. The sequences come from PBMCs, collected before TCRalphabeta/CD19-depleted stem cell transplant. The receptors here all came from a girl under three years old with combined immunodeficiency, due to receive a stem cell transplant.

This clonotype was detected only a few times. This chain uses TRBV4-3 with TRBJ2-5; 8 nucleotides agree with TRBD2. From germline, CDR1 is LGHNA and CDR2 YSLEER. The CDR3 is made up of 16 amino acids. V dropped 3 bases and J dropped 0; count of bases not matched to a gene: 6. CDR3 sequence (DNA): TGCGCCAGCAGCCACAGAGCGGGGGCCCACCAAGAGACCCAGTACTTC. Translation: CASSHRAGAHQETQYF.

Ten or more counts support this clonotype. Here the CDR3 reads CASSPTSGGRNEQFF. The CDR3 DNA reads as TGCGCCAGCAGCCCCACTAGCGGGGGACGCAATGAGCAGTTCTTC. The V and J genes are TRBV4-1 and TRBJ2-1; the match to TRBD2 covers 11 bases. Germline CDR1 is MGHRA and CDR2 is YSYEKL. Losses at the gene ends were 4 bases for V and 6 bases for J; bases not matched to a gene: 5. This CDR3 contains 15 residues.

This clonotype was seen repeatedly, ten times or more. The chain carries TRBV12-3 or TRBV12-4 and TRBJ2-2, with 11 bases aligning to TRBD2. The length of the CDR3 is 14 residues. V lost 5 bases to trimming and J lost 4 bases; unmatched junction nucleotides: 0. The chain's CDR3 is CASSTSGSTGELFF. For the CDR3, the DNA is TGTGCCAGCAGTACTAGCGGGAGCACCGGGGAGCTGTTTTTT.

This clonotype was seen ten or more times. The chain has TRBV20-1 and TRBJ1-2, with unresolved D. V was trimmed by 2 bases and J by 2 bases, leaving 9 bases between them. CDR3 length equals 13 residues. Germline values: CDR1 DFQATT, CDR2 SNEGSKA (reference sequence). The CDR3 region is CSARRLGNYGYTF. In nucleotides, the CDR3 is TGCAGTGCTAGACGACTGGGGAACTATGGCTACACCTTC.

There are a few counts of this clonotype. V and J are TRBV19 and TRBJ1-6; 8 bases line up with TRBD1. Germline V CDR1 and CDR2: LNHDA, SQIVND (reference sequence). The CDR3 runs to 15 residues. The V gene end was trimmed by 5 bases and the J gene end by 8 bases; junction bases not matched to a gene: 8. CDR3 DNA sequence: TGTGCCAGTAGTCCCACGGACAGGGATCATTCACCCCTCCACTTT. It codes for CASSPTDRDHSPLHF.

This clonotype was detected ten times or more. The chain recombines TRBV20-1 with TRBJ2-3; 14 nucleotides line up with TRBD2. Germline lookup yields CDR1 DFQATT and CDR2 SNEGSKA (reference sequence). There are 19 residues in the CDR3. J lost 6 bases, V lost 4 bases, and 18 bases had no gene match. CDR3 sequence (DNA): TGCAGTGCTACGACCCGACTAGCGGGGGGGCCTATCTTTGTGGATACGCAGTATTTT. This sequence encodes CSATTRLAGGPIFVDTQYF.

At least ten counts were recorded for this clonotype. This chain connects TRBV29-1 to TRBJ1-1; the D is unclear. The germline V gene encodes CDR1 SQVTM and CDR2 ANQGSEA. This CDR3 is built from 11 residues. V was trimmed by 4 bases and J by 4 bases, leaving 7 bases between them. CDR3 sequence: CSVVKGTEAFF. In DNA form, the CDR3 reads TGCAGCGTTGTAAAGGGCACTGAAGCTTTCTTT.

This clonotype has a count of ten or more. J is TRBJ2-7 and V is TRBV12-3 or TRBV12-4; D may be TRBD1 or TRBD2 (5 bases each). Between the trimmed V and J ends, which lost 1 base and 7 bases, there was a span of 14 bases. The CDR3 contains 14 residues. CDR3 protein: CASSLGAVGGEQYF. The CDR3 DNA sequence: TGTGCCAGCAGTTTAGGAGCCGTTGGGGGTGAGCAGTACTTC.

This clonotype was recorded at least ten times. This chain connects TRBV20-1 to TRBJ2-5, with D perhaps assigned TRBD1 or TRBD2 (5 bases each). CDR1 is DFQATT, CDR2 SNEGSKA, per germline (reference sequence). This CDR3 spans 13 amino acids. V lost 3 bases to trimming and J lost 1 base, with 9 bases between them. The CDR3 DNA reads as TGCAGTGCTAGTCCCGGGGCCCAAGAGACCCAGTACTTC. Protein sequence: CSASPGAQETQYF.

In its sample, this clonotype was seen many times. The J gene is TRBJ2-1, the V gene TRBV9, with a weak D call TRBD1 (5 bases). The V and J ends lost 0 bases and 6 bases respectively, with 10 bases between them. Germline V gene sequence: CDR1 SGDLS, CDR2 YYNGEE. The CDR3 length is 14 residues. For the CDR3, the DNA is TGTGCCAGCAGCGTAGGCTGGCAGGGCAATGAGCAGTTCTTC. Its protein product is CASSVGWQGNEQFF. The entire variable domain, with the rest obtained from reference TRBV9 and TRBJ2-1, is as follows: DSGVTQTPKHLITATGQRVTLRCSPRSGDLSVYWYQQSLDQGLQFLIQYYNGEERAKGNILERFSAQQFPDLHSELNLSSLELGDSALYFCASSVGWQGNEQFFGPGTRLTVL.

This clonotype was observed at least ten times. In DNA form, the CDR3 reads TGTGCCAGCAGTTACGCGGGACTAGCGGGCAATGAGCAGTTCTTC. Residues: CASSYAGLAGNEQFF. J is TRBJ2-1 and V is TRBV6-2 or TRBV6-3, with 12 bases that match TRBD2. Germline CDR1 and CDR2: MNHEY and SVGEGT. Unmatched junction bases numbered 2, after V lost 2 bases and J lost 6 bases. The CDR3 is made up of 15 amino acids.

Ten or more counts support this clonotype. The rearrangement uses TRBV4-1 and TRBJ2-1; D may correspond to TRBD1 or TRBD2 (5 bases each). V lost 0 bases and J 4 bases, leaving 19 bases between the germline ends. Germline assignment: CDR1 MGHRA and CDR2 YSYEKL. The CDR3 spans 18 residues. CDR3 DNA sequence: TGCGCCAGCAGCCAAGAGATCAACCCGGGACGCGGTTACAATGAGCAGTTCTTC. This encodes CASSQEINPGRGYNEQFF.

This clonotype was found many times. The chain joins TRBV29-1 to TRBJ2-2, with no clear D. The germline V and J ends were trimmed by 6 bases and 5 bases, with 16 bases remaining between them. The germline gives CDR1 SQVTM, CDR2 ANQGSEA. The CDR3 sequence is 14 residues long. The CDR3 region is CSVKIELLTGELFF. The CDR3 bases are TGCAGCGTAAAAATAGAGCTTTTGACCGGGGAGCTGTTTTTT.

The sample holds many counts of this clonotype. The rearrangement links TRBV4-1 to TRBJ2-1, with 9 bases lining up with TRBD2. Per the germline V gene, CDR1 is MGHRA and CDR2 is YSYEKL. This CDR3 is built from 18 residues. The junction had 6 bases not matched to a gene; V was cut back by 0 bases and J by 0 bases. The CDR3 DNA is TGCGCCAGCAGCCAAGATCTCGGCGGGGGGGCCTCCTACAATGAGCAGTTCTTC. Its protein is CASSQDLGGGASYNEQFF.

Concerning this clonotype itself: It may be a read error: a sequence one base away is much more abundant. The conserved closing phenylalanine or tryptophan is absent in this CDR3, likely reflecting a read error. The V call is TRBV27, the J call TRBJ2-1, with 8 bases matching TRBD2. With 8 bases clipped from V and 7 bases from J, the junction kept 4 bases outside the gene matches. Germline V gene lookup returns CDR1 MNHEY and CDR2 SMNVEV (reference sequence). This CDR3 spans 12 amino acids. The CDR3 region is CASETSANEQFS. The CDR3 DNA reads TGTGCCAGCGAGACTAGCGCGAATGAGCAGTTCTCC.

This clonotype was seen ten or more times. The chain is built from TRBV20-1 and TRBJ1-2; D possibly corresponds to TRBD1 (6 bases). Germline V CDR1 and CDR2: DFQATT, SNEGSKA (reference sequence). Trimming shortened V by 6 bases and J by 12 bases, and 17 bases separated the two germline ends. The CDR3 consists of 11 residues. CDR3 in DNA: TGCAGTGCCAGGGGCCCTTGGGGAGACACCTTC. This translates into CSARGPWGDTF.

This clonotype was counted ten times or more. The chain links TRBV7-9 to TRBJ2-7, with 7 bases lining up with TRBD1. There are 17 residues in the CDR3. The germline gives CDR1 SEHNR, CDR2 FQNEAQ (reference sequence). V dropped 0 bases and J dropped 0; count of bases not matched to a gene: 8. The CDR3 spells CASSLAYTGVISYEQYF. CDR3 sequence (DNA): TGTGCCAGCAGCTTAGCGTACACAGGGGTCATCTCCTACGAGCAGTACTTC.

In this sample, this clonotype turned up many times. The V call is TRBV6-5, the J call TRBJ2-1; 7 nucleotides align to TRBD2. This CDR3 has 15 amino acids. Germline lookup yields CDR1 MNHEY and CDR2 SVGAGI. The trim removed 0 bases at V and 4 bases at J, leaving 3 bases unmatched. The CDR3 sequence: CASSYSGGIYNEQFF. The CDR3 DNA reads TGTGCCAGCAGTTACTCCGGGGGGATTTACAATGAGCAGTTCTTC.

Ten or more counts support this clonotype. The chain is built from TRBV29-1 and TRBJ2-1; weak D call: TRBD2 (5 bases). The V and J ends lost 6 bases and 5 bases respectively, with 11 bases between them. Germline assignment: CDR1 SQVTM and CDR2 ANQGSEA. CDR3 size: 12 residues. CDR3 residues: CSVLGNHNEQFF. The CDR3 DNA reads TGCAGCGTGCTCGGGAATCACAATGAGCAGTTCTTC.